What follows are 3 T cell receptor beta chains derived from one specimen sequenced in a study of T-cell reconstitution after alpha-beta-depleted transplantation in children. The TCRbeta library incorporated unique molecular identifiers. TCRdb redid the calling of the PCR reads with MiXCR, one entry per CDR3 protein. Of about 240,000 distinct CDR3 sequences listed, more than 20% were seen once; the top ten hold roughly 2.7%. Sequences were derived from PBMCs, sampled before TCRalphabeta/CD19-depleted stem cell transplant. The receptor source for this set is a girl aged 2-10 years with Fanconi anemia, due to receive a stem cell transplant.

The table lists this clonotype with many counts. The rearrangement links TRBV29-1 to TRBJ2-7, with a possible D match to TRBD1 (6 bases). This CDR3 has 12 amino acids. V dropped 5 bases and J dropped 0 bases, with 8 bases sitting between them. Germline V gene data show CDR1 as SQVTM and CDR2 as ANQGSEA. CDR3 loop: CSVMDSSYEQYF. DNA of the CDR3: TGCAGCGTTATGGACAGCTCCTACGAGCAGTACTTC.

J is TRBJ2-1 and V is TRBV29-1; D possibly corresponds to TRBD1 (5 bases). Per the germline V gene, CDR1 is SQVTM and CDR2 is ANQGSEA. The germline V and J ends were trimmed by 5 bases and 10 bases, with 9 bases remaining between them. This CDR3 region has 10 residues. This CDR3 reads CSVFDREQFF. CDR3 nucleotide sequence: TGCAGCGTTTTCGACAGAGAGCAGTTCTTC.

The chain links TRBV30 to TRBJ2-1, with D possibly TRBD2 on 6 matching bases. Per germline, CDR1 GTSNPN and CDR2 SVGIG (reference sequence). This CDR3 spans 13 amino acids. V lost 4 bases and J lost 2, with 9 bases in between. The CDR3 coding sequence is TGTGCCTGGAAGTGGGGGGCCTACAATGAGCAGTTCTTC. Protein: CAWKWGAYNEQFF.